The clone carrying this TCR beta chain was counted a few times. This entry belongs to a study of blood T cell repertoires in COVID-19. Background on the study: Collection of acute and convalescent COVID-19 samples took place in the United States, Italy and Spain.

Germline V CDR1 and CDR2: SGDLS, YYNGEE. The ends were cut back, 4 bases at V and 5 bases at J, with 12 bases in the middle. CDR3 size: 13 residues. Under the authors' procedure: By means of reference gene primer amplification, nucleated cell counts were estimated. The method was immunoSEQ multiplex PCR; TCRdb's version includes in-frame clones alone and lacks a portion of them. D and trimming were read from the DNA, whereas the V and J calls and clone size are those reported in that table. The sample yields roughly 220,000 clones, 86% seen once. The sequence was collected from a woman between 40 and 55 years old with acute COVID-19. This chain links TRBV9 with TRBJ1-1; no firm D call. The source material was PBMCs or T cells enriched from blood (not recorded which). The CDR3 protein is CASSQTLQTEAFF. DNA for the CDR3: TGTGCCAGCAGCCAAACTTTACAGACTGAAGCTTTCTTT.